This T cell receptor (beta chain) originates from a study of T cell responses to AZD1222 COVID-19 vaccine. TCRdb keeps only in-frame clones here, not all; method: immunoSEQ multiplex PCR. The profile covers 160,000 or so clones, with 85% to 95% appearing a single time and 4.5% to 5.5% taken by the ten largest. Trimming at V came to 5 bases and at J to 4 bases, leaving 6 bases not matched to a gene. The germline V gene encodes CDR1 LNHDA and CDR2 SQIVND (reference sequence). CDR3 size: 15 residues. V gene TRBV19 combines with J gene TRBJ2-5; 11 bases align to TRBD1. The sequence was collected from an adult who received the AZD1222 COVID-19 vaccine. The sequencing used peripheral blood, collected 28 days after the second AZD1222 dose. CDR3 sequence: CASSPGQGGVETQYF. The CDR3 region has the DNA TGTGCCAGTAGTCCGGGACAGGGGGGGGTAGAGACCCAGTACTTC. Full variable domain (outside the CDR3, taken from reference TRBV19 and TRBJ2-5): DGGITQSPKYLFRKEGQNVTLSCEQNLNHDAMYWYRQDPGQGLRLIYYSQIVNDFQKGDIAEGYSVSREKKESFPLTVTSAQKNPTAFYLCASSPGQGGVETQYFGPGTRLLVL.